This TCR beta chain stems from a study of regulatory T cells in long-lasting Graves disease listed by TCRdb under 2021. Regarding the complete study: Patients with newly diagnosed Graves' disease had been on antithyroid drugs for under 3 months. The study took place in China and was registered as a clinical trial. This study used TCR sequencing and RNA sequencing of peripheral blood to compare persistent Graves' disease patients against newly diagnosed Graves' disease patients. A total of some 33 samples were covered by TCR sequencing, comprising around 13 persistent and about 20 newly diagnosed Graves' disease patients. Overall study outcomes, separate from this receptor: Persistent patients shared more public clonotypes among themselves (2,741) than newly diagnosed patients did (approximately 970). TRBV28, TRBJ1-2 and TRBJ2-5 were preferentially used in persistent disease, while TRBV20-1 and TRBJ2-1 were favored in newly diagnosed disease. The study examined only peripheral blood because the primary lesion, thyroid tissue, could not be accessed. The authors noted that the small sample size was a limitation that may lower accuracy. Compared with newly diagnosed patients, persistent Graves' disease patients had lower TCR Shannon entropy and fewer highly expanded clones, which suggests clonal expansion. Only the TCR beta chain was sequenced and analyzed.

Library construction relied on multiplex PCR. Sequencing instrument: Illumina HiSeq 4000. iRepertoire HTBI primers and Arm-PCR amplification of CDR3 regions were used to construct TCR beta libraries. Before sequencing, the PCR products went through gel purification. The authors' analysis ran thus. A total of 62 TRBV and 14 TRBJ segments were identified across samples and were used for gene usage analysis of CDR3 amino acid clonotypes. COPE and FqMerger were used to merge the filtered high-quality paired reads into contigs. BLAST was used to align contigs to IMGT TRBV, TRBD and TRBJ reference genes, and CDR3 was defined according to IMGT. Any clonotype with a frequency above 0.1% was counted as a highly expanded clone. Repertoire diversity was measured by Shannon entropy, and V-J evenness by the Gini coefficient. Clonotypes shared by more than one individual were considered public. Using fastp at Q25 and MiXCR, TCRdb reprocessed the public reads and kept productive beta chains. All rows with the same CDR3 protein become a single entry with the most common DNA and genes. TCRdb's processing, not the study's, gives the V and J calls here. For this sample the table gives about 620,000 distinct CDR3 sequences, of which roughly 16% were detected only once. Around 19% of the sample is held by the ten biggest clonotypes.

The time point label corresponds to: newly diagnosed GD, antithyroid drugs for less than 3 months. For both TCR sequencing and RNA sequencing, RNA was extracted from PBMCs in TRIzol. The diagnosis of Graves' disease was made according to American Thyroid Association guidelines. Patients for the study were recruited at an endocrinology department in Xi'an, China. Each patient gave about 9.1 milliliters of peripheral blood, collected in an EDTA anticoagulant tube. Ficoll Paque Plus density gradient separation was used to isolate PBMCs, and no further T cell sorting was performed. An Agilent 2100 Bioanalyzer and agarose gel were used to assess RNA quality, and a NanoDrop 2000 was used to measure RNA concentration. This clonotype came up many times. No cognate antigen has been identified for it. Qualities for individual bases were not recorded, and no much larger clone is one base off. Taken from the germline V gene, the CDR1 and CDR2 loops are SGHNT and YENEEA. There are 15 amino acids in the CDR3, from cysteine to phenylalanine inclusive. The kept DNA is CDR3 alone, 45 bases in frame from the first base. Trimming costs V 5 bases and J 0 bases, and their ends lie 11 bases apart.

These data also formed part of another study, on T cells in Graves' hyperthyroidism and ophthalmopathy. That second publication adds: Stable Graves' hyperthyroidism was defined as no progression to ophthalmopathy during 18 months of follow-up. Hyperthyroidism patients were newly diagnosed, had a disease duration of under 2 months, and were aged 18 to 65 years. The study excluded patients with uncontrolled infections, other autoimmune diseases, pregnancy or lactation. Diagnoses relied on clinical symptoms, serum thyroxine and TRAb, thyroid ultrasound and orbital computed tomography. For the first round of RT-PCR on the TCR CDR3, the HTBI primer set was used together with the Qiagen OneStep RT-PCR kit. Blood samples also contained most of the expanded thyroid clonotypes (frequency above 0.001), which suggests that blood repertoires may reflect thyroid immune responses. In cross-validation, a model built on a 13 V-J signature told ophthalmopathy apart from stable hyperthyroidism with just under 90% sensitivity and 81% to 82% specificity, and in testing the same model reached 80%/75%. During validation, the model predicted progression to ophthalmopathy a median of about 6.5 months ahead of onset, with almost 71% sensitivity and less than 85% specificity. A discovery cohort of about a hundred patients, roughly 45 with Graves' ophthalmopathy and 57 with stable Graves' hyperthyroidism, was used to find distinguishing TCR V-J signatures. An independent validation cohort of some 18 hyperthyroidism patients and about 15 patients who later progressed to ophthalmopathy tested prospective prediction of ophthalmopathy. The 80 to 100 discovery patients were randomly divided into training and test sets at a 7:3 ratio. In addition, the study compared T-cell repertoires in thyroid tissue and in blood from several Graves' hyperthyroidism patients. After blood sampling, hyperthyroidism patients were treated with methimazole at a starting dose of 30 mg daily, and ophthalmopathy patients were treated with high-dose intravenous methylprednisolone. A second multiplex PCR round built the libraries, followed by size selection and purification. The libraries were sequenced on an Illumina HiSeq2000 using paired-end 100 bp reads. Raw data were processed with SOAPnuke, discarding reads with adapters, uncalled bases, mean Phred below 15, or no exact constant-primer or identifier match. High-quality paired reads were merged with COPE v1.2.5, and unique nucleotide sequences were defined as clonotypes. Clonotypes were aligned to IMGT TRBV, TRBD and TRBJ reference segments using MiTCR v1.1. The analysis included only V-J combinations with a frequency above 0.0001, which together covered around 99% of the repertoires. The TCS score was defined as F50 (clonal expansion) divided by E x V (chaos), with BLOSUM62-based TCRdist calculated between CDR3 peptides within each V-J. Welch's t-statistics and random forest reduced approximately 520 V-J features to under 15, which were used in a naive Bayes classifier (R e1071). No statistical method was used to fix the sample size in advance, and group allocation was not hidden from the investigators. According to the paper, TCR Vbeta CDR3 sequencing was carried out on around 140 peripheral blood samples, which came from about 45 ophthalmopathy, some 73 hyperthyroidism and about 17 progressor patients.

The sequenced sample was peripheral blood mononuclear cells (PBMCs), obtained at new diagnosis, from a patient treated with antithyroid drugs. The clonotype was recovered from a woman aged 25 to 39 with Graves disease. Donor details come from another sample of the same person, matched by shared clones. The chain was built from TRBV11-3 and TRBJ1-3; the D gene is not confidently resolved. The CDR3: CASSAAEYSGNTIYF. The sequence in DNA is TGTGCCAGCAGCGCCGCAGAGTACTCTGGAAACACCATATATTTT.